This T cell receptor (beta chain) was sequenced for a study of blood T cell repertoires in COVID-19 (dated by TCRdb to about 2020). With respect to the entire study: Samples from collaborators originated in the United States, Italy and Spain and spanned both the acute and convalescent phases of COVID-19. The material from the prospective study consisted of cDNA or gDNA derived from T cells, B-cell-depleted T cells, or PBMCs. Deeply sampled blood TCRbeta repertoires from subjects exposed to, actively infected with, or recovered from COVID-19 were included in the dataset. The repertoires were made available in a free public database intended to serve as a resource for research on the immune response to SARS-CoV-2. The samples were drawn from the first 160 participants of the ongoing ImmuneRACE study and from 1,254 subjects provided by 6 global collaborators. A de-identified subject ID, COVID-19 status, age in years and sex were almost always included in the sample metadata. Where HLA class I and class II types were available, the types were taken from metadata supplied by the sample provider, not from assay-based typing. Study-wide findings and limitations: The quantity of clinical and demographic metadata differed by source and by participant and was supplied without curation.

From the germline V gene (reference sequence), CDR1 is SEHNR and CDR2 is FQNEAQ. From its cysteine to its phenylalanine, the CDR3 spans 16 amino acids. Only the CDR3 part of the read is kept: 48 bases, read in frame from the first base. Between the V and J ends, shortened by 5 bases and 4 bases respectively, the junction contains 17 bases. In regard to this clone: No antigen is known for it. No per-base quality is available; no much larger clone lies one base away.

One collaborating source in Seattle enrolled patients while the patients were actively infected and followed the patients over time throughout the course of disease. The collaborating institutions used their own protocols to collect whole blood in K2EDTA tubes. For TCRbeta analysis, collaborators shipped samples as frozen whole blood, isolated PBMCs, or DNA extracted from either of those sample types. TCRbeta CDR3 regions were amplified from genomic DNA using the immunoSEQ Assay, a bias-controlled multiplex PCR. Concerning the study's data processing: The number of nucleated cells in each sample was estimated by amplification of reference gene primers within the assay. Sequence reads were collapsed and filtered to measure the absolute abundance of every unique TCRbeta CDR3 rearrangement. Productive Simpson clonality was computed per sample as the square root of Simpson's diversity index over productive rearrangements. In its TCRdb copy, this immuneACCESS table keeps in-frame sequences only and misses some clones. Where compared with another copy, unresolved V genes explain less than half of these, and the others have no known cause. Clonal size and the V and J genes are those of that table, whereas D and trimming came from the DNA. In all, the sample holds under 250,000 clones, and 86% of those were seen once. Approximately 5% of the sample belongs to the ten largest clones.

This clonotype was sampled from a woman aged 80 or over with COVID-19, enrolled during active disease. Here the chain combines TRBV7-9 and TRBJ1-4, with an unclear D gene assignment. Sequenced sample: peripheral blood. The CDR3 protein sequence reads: CASSPPTRGINEKLFF. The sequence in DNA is TGTGCCAGCAGCCCCCCCACCCGGGGTATTAATGAAAAACTGTTTTTT.